This TCR beta chain was documented in a study of blood T cell repertoires in COVID-19. Study-wide context: From T cells, B-cell-depleted T cells, or PBMCs came the material, which was cDNA or gDNA.

Under the authors' procedure: By means of reference gene primer amplification, nucleated cell counts were estimated. Using immunoSEQ multiplex PCR, the repertoire was profiled, and TCRdb retains in-frame clones only, with some absent. For V, J and clone size, that table is used; D and trimming come from the DNA. The sample records fewer than 350,000 clones, around 87% being singletons. Germline V gene data show CDR1 as SGHRS and CDR2 as YFSETQ. The V and J ends lost 6 bases and 7 bases, in that order; junction bases with no gene match: 12. The CDR3 extends over 15 amino acids. The gene calls are TRBV5-1 and TRBJ2-2, with 7 nucleotides matching TRBD2. The origin of this receptor is a woman aged 50 to 60 who had recovered from COVID-19. Sequencing was carried out using peripheral blood. The chain's CDR3 is CASNPQSGVGGELFF. The CDR3 region has the DNA TGCGCCAGCAACCCCCAGAGCGGGGTTGGCGGGGAGCTGTTTTTT.